This entry lists 16 T cell receptor beta chains sequenced from one sample in a study of cytomegalovirus exposure and HLA in healthy donors. 13 Jbeta primers and 60 Vbeta primers were used for the PCR. Assay: immunoSEQ multiplex PCR; the TCRdb copy retains only in-frame clones and omits some. The data show about 150,000 clones, about 84% seen once. The sequencing sample was made of PBMCs. Receptors originate from a male donor in good health and CMV-seronegative.

This sequence joins TRBV14 and TRBJ1-2; TRBD1 matches at 7 bases. In germline, CDR1 is SGHDN, CDR2 FVKESK. The CDR3 extends over 14 amino acids. J lost 2 bases, V lost 6 bases, and 6 bases had no gene match. The CDR3 DNA reads as TGTGCCAGCAGACTGGGACAGACAAACTATGGCTACACCTTC. Translating gives CASRLGQTNYGYTF. Using reference TRBV14 and TRBJ1-2 for the parts outside the CDR3, the full variable domain is EAGVTQFPSHSVIEKGQTVTLRCDPISGHDNLYWYRRVMGKEIKFLLHFVKESKQDESGMPNNRFLAERTGGTYSTLKVQPAELEDSGVYFCASRLGQTNYGYTFGSGTRLTVV.

This sequence joins TRBV27 and TRBJ2-2; 13 nucleotides line up with TRBD2. The CDR3 length is 16 residues. Unmatched junction bases numbered 7, after V lost 5 bases and J lost 7 bases. From germline, CDR1 is MNHEY and CDR2 SMNVEV (reference sequence). The CDR3 DNA is TGTGCCAGCAGTACCCGGACTAGCGGGAGTATCGGGGAGCTGTTTTTT. It specifies CASSTRTSGSIGELFF.

The J gene is TRBJ1-2, the V gene TRBV18, with 7 positions matching TRBD1. Germline CDR1 is KGHSH and CDR2 is LQKENI. After removal of 0 bases from V and 8 bases from J, the junction contained 9 bases not matched to a gene. CDR3 length: 15 residues. The CDR3 DNA is TGTGCCAGCTCACCACCCCAGGGGGTCGTATGCGGCTACACCTTC. Protein: CASSPPQGVVCGYTF. The full variable domain, completed using reference TRBV18 and TRBJ1-2, is NAGVMQNPRHLVRRRGQEARLRCSPMKGHSHVYWYRQLPEEGLKFMVYLQKENIIDESGMPKERFSAEFPKEGPSILRIQQVVRGDSAAYFCASSPPQGVVCGYTFGSGTRLTVV.

This clone was counted a few times. V is TRBV4-1 and J is TRBJ2-7; TRBD2 aligns across 9 bases. The CDR3 totals 16 residues. The V gene end was trimmed by 4 bases and the J gene end by 3 bases; junction bases not matched to a gene: 10. Germline values: CDR1 MGHRA, CDR2 YSYEKL. The CDR3 reads CASSLKTSGHVYEQYF. As DNA, the CDR3 is TGCGCCAGCAGCCTAAAGACTAGCGGCCACGTCTACGAGCAGTACTTC.

The chain joins TRBV7-8 to TRBJ2-5, with 13 positions matching TRBD2. The J call could be wrong; TRBJ2-7 is a better fit for the DNA end. This CDR3 contains 16 residues. Germline assignment: CDR1 SGHVS and CDR2 FQNEAQ. The CDR3 loop is CASSFPGLAGAYEQYF. As DNA, the CDR3 is TGTGCCAGCAGCTTTCCCGGACTAGCGGGAGCCTACGAGCAGTACTTC.

V is TRBV5-6 and J is TRBJ1-2, with D hard to call. V was pared by 10 bases and J by 8 bases, with 24 bases between. Per germline, CDR1 SGHDT and CDR2 YYEEEE. CDR3 length: 14 amino acids. CDR3 sequence (DNA): TGTGCCGTTGCTGCCTCCGAGCGGGGAGGAGGCTACACCTTC. As protein: CAVAASERGGGYTF.

The rearrangement links TRBV6-5 to TRBJ1-2, with TRBD1 matching over 10 bases. With 0 bases clipped from V and 4 bases from J, the junction kept 2 bases outside the gene matches. The CDR3 runs 15 residues. In germline, CDR1 is MNHEY, CDR2 SVGAGI. The CDR3 DNA is TGTGCCAGCAGTTACTCCCGGACAGGGGGCTATGGCTACACCTTC. Encoded protein: CASSYSRTGGYGYTF.

The chain couples TRBV5-1 to TRBJ2-2; D remains ambiguous. CDR1 is SGHRS, CDR2 YFSETQ, per germline. The CDR3 sequence is 14 residues long. V shed 0 bases and J shed 5 bases, with 8 bases lying between them. The CDR3 coding sequence is TGCGCCAGCAGCTTGGGGGCCCCGACCGGGGAGCTGTTTTTT. It specifies CASSLGAPTGELFF.

The chain has TRBV2 and TRBJ2-2; D is possibly TRBD2 (6 bases). V lost 7 bases and J 2 bases, leaving 11 bases between the germline ends. CDR1 SNHLY and CDR2 FYNNEI come from the germline V gene. This CDR3 is built from 14 residues. The CDR3 spells CASMTRTNTGELFF. In DNA, the CDR3 is TGTGCCAGCATGACTAGAACTAACACCGGGGAGCTGTTTTTT.

There are a few counts of this clone. V and J are TRBV7-9 and TRBJ2-3, with 8 nucleotides matching TRBD1. The CDR3 length is 15 residues. Losses at the gene ends were 9 bases for V and 3 bases for J; bases not matched to a gene: 11. In germline, CDR1 is SEHNR, CDR2 FQNEAQ (reference sequence). This chain's CDR3 is CASRPTGGRTDTQYF. The CDR3 nucleotides read TGTGCCAGTCGCCCTACAGGGGGAAGGACAGATACGCAGTATTTT. The variable domain in full, completed from reference TRBV7-9 and TRBJ2-3, reads DTGVSQNPRHKITKRGQNVTFRCDPISEHNRLYWYRQTLGQGPEFLTYFQNEAQLEKSRLLSDRFSAERPKGSFSTLEIQRTEQGDSAMYLCASRPTGGRTDTQYFGPGTRLTVL.

The V call is TRBV21-1, the J call TRBJ2-7; the DNA was not used to check the table's D call, TRBD2. TRBV21-1 is termed a pseudogene. The CDR3 is 11 amino acids. The CDR3 sequence: CASSNSCEQYF. The CDR3 DNA follows: TGTGCCAGCAGCAACTCCTGCGAGCAGTACTTC.

The chain is built from TRBV9 and TRBJ2-1; a possible D gene is TRBD2 (6 bases). Per the germline V gene, CDR1 is SGDLS and CDR2 is YYNGEE. V lost 0 bases to trimming and J lost 5 bases, with 6 bases between them. CDR3 length: 13 amino acids. The CDR3 DNA is TGTGCCAGCAGCGTAGGGGGGGACAATGAGCAGTTCTTC. It encodes CASSVGGDNEQFF.

The chain employs TRBV29-1 and TRBJ1-4, with TRBD1 identical over 10 bases. Trimming removed 1 base from V and 6 bases from J; junction bases left unmatched: 5. The germline CDR1 and CDR2 sequences are SQVTM and ANQGSEA. CDR3 length: 15 amino acids. The CDR3 here is CSVEGQGAEYEKLFF. In DNA form, the CDR3 reads TGCAGCGTTGAAGGACAGGGGGCCGAGTATGAAAAACTGTTTTTT.

This chain links TRBV7-9 with TRBJ2-1; D call uncertain. Germline V gene lookup returns CDR1 SEHNR and CDR2 FQNEAQ (reference sequence). Trimming left V 5 bases short and J 3 bases short, with 11 bases between. The CDR3 consists of 14 residues. The CDR3 loop reads CASSHPRHYNEQFF. The CDR3 DNA reads TGTGCCAGCAGCCACCCCAGGCACTACAATGAGCAGTTCTTC.

In nucleotides, the CDR3 is TGTGCCAGCAGCGAGGGACAGGGGGCCTATCAGCCCCAGCATTTT. Translating it yields CASSEGQGAYQPQHF. The rearrangement uses TRBV9 and TRBJ1-5; 12 bases agree with TRBD1. The germline gives CDR1 SGDLS, CDR2 YYNGEE. Trimming took 3 bases from V and 5 from J; bases not matched to a gene: 3. This CDR3 is built from 15 residues.

The V call is TRBV19, the J call TRBJ2-5, with D perhaps matching TRBD1 (5 bases). Germline V gene sequence: CDR1 LNHDA, CDR2 SQIVND (reference sequence). V lost 6 bases and J 5 bases, leaving 13 bases between the germline ends. The length of the CDR3 is 13 residues. CDR3 bases: TGTGCCAGTAGGGCAGGGATTTTGGAGACCCAGTACTTC. Translated: CASRAGILETQYF.